The clone carrying this T cell receptor (beta chain) was found many times. This CDR3 has 15 amino acids. V was clipped by 8 bases and J by 2 bases; unmatched bases: 7. Germline CDR1 is SNHLY and CDR2 is FYNNEI. The entry originates in a study of CD8+CD57+ T cells in acquired aplastic anemia. CDR3 and TCR beta VDJ profiling relied on a genomic DNA template. MiXCR, applied by TCRdb to the reads, yields one record per CDR3 protein. The sample shows about 160,000 distinct CDR3 sequences, around 52% of them seen only once. Patients picked for sequencing had shown CD8+CD57+ cell expansion detected by flow cytometry.

The clonotype originates from a human donor with aplastic anemia. Sequencing was performed on sorted CD4+, CD8+, or CD8+CD57+ T cells (not recorded which) from PBMCs. The chain combines TRBV2 with TRBJ2-3; TRBD2 matches 10 bases. In DNA form, the CDR3 reads TGTGCCAGCGGGGCCGGGACTAGCGTCACAGATACGCAGTATTTT. This sequence encodes CASGAGTSVTDTQYF.